This T cell receptor beta chain was observed in a study of neoadjuvant nivolumab and ipilimumab in lung cancer. Study-wide background: Patients got nivolumab 3 mg/kg on days 1, 15 and 29; combination added ipilimumab 1 mg/kg day 1. Broader study findings: From pretherapy to surgery, tumor richness and clonality rose with dual therapy. Pretherapy blood TCR richness correlated positively with resected tumor richness. Compared with tumor-adjacent uninvolved lung, resected tumors showed greater richness and clonality.

To note about this clone: Its matching antigen is unknown.

Sequencing was performed with immunoSEQ multiplex PCR; in TCRdb, only in-frame clones are kept and a portion is missing. The sample lists 30,000 to 45,000 clones, 75% to 90% occurring once. The germline V gene encodes CDR1 SGHAT and CDR2 FQNNGV. This CDR3 region has 14 residues. Trimming removed 4 bases from V and 2 bases from J, with 11 bases in between. The sequence came from an adult with non-small cell lung cancer. Specimen: peripheral blood, collected before neoadjuvant nivolumab, alone or with ipilimumab. This chain links TRBV11-2 with TRBJ2-5; D remains unclear. The CDR3 loop is CASSSPQPQETQYF. DNA for the CDR3: TGTGCCAGCAGCTCGCCACAACCTCAAGAGACCCAGTACTTC.